This TCR beta chain comes out of a study of human T cells and chemical hapten exposure. This clonotype was observed at least ten times. CDR3 length equals 16 residues. Germline assignment: CDR1 MNHEY and CDR2 SMNVEV (reference sequence). Trimming took 1 base from V and 3 from J; bases not matched to a gene: 6. The time point was: patch test 2, 6 weeks after DPC sensitization. Treatment specified: therapeutic diphenylcyclopropenone sensitization with weekly scalp DPC. For the library, individual cDNA molecules each received unique molecular identifiers. Using its own MiXCR run on the RACE reads, TCRdb lists one record per CDR3 protein. The sample consists of some 89,000 distinct CDR3 sequences, about 9.4% of them appearing once.

This chain uses TRBV27 with TRBJ2-1, with 7 bases fitting TRBD1. Sequencing used whole blood, obtained in connection with sensitization to the hapten diphenylcyclopropenone (DPC). The receptor comes from a woman aged 25 to 39 with alopecia areata. Some clones in this sample may be carry-over from other donors' samples. The CDR3 bases are TGTGCCAGCAGTTTATATCTAGGGGGCAACTACAATGAGCAGTTCTTC. As protein: CASSLYLGGNYNEQFF.